This record covers a single T cell receptor (beta chain). The antigen is undetermined. The data originate from a study of cytomegalovirus exposure and HLA in healthy donors. The study's findings and limits: In an earlier analysis, in some 500 donors, most V segments appeared productive either ~87% or ~30% of the time. The sole available immune exposure information was CMV serostatus. Some highly shared sequence variants likely arose as a pipeline artifact. One variant, a missense change in DCLRE1C, was linked in a later analysis to TCR beta V- and J-gene trimming.

Amplification used 60 Vbeta primers and 13 Jbeta primers. This table comes from immunoSEQ multiplex PCR, and its TCRdb copy is limited to in-frame clones, with some not included. The sample has tens of thousands of clones, around 75% seen once; the top ten hold about 51%. In germline, CDR1 is SGHTS, CDR2 YDEGEE. The V segment lost 4 bases and the J segment 7 bases; nucleotides outside the gene matches: 10. The CDR3 consists of 15 residues. The V gene is TRBV5-8, the J gene TRBJ1-4; 7 bases are a match to TRBD1. Sequencing used PBMCs. This clonotype originated in a man between 45 and 60 years old in good health and CMV-seropositive. The CDR3 loop reads CASSLTGSLIEKLFF. The CDR3 DNA is TGTGCCAGCAGCCTGACAGGGAGTCTAATTGAAAAACTGTTTTTT.